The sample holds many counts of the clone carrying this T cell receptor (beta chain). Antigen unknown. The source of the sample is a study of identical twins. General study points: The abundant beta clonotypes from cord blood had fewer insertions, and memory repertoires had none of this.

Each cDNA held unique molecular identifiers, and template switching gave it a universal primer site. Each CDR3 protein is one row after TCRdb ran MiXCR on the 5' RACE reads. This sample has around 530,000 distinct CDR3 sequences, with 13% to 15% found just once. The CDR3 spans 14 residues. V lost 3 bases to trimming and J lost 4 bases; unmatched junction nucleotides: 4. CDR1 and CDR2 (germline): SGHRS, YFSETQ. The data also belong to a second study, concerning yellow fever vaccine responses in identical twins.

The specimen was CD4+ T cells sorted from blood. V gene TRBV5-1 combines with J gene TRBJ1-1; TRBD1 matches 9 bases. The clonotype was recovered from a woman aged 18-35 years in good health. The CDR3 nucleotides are TGCGCCAGCAGCTCCGGACAGGGGAGCACTGAAGCTTTCTTT. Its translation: CASSSGQGSTEAFF. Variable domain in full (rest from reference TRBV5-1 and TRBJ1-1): KAGVTQTPRYLIKTRGQQVTLSCSPISGHRSVSWYQQTPGQGLQFLFEYFSETQRNKGNFPGRFSGRQFSNSRSEMNVSTLELGDSALYLCASSSGQGSTEAFFGQGTRLTVV.